This TCR beta chain was retrieved from a study of blood T cell repertoires in COVID-19. Authors' data handling: Estimates of nucleated cell counts were drawn from the amplification of reference gene primers. TCRdb's copy holds only in-frame clones and misses some; the assay was immunoSEQ multiplex PCR. That table supplies the V and J calls and clone size; D and trimming were determined from the DNA. The sample holds about 150,000 clones, 84% seen once. This CDR3 is 14 amino acids long. Germline lookup yields CDR1 SGDLS and CDR2 YYNGEE. Trimming at V came to 4 bases and at J to 8 bases, leaving 10 bases not matched to a gene.

The receptor comes from a woman aged 50 to 60 with acute COVID-19. The chain links TRBV9 to TRBJ1-2; TRBD1 aligns across 8 bases. Sequencing input: PBMCs or T cells enriched from blood (not recorded which). The CDR3 DNA follows: TGTGCCAGCAGCCCTATGGGACAGGCGGGGGGCTACACCTTC. Translated, it gives CASSPMGQAGGYTF.